This T cell receptor beta chain was sequenced in a study of long-term antiretroviral therapy in people with HIV. Study-level findings and limits: Dominant in the repertoire at all time points were clones expanded before ART.

Of note for this clone: Antigen specificity is unknown.

Survey-level resolution applied to immunoSEQ assay v3.0. Sequencing was performed with immunoSEQ multiplex PCR; in TCRdb, only in-frame clones are kept and a portion is missing. Among approximately 20,000 clones, 65% to 85% were seen once, and the ten largest hold nearly 8%. This sample comprised unsorted PBMCs, obtained 0.9 years after starting antiretroviral therapy. This receptor was identified in a man aged 18 to 29 with HIV.

Here the CDR3 reads CSVLGGTEAFF. Here the CDR3 DNA reads TGCAGCGTTTTGGGGGGCACTGAAGCTTTCTTT. This rearrangement joins TRBV29-1 to TRBJ1-1; D might be TRBD1 (5 bases). The CDR3 has 11 amino acids. Looked up from germline, CDR1 is SQVTM and CDR2 is ANQGSEA. V lost 5 bases and J 4 bases, leaving 8 bases between the germline ends.